The clone carrying this T cell receptor beta chain came up a few times. Its antigen is still unknown. This was the immunoSEQ v3 assay. Clones were sequenced by immunoSEQ multiplex PCR, and TCRdb holds only the in-frame ones, with some missing. The sample shows tens of thousands of clones, just over 70% of them seen only once. The CDR3 is 13 amino acids. The germline V gene has CDR1 SSHAT and CDR2 FNYEAQ (reference sequence). The V gene lost 1 base and the J gene lost 3 bases, with 7 bases spanning the gap. The data were taken from a study of TIL therapy for anti-PD-1-resistant metastatic lung cancer. Study at large: Tumors had a median PD-L1 proportion score of about 6%.

As to time point: pre-treatment sample, taken before nivolumab and TIL therapy. The tumor samples were excised metastases, mostly pleural nodules or supraclavicular lymph nodes. Tumor harvest preceded PD-1/PD-L1 blockade, followed by nivolumab treatment. Patients were adults with stage 4 NSCLC. Whole-study results and caveats: Patients were highly selected, enriched for treatment-naive, never-smoker and oncogene-addicted cases.

The V call is TRBV7-7, the J call TRBJ2-7, with D possibly TRBD1 on 5 matching bases. Here the sequenced sample was tumor tissue, taken at baseline. This receptor was identified in a person aged 25 to 79 with non-small cell lung cancer. In nucleotides, the CDR3 is TGTGCCAGCAGCTTAGGCAGGGACTACGAGCAGTACTTC. It translates to CASSLGRDYEQYF.